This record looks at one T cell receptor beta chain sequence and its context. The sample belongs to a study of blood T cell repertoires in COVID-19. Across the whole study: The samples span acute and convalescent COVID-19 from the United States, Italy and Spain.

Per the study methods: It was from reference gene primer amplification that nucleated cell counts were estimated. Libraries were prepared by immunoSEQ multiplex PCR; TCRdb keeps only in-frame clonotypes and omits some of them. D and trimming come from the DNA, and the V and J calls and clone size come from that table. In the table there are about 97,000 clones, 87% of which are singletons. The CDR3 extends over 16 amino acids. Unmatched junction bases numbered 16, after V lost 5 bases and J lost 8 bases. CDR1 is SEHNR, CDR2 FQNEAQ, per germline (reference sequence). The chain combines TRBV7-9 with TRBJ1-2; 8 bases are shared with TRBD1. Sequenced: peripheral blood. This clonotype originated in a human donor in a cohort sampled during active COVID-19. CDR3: CASSIVQGAPLGGYTF. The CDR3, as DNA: TGTGCCAGCAGCATTGTTCAGGGGGCTCCTCTCGGGGGCTACACCTTC.